This T cell receptor beta chain emerged from a study of T cell repertoires in cytomegalovirus infection. In the study overall: It can be stated that public TCR beta signatures indicated CMV infection as well as a matching HLA type.

Each CDR3 protein gets one entry after TCRdb re-called the reads with MiXCR. The sample lists about 900,000 distinct CDR3 sequences; under 40% were seen once. Details on this clonotype: Its matching antigen is unknown.

Findings of the study overall: Carriage of CMV together with the relevant HLA was identifiable through cumulative public TCR beta family frequency. CMV-specific TCR beta clonotypes restricted by HLA-C were the ones dominating the ex vivo response.

Sequencing was performed on cultured CD8+ T cells from PBMCs, taken from culture after CMV antigen stimulation. This receptor was identified in a human donor in good health (CMV status not recorded). Some clones in this sample may be carry-over from other donors' samples.

The CDR3 spells CASSLEASLGDTQYF. CDR3 nucleotide sequence: TGTGCCAGCAGCTTAGAAGCATCTTTGGGAGATACGCAGTATTTT. The chain links TRBV11-1 to TRBJ2-3; D call uncertain. The CDR3 spans 15 residues. Per germline, CDR1 SGHAT and CDR2 FQDESV (reference sequence). V was pared by 1 base and J by 5 bases, with 13 bases between. Supplemented by reference TRBV11-1 and TRBJ2-3, the full variable domain reads EAEVAQSPRYKITEKSQAVAFWCDPISGHATLYWYRQILGQGPELLVQFQDESVVDDSQLPKDRFSAERLKGVDSTLKIQPAELGDSAMYLCASSLEASLGDTQYFGPGTRLTVL.